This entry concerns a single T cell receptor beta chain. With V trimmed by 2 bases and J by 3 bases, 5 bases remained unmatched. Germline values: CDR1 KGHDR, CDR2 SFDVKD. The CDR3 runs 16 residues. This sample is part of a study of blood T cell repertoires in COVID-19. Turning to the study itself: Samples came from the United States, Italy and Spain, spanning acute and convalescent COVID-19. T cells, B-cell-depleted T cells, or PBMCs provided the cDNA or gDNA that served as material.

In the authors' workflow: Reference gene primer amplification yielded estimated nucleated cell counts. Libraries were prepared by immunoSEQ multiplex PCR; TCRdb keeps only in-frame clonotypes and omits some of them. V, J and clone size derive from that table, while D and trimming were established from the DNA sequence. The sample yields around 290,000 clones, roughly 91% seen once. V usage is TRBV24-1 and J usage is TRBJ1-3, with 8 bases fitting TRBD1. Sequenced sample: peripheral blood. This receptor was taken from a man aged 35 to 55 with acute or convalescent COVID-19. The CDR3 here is CATSDSQGASGNTIYF. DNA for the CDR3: TGTGCCACCAGTGATTCGCAGGGGGCAAGTGGAAACACCATATATTTT.